Presented here are 6 T cell receptor beta chains from one specimen sequenced in a study of T cell clones after liver transplantation. The assay was immunoSEQ multiplex PCR, and TCRdb's table has in-frame clones only and misses some. The repertoire includes about 120,000 clones, over 75% of them detected once, and approximately 0.88% sits in the top ten. The specimen was CD4+ T cells from blood, collected 12 months after liver transplant. All receptors derive from a human patient who received a liver transplant. Some T cells may be supplied by the graft donor.

The V and J genes are TRBV7-2 and TRBJ2-5; 9 bases are shared with TRBD2. V trimming: 5 bases; J trimming: 5 bases; junction bases outside the gene matches: 12. Germline V gene data show CDR1 as SGHTA and CDR2 as FQGNSA. This CDR3 has 16 amino acids. The CDR3 reads CASSPSGREGRETQYF. CDR3 DNA: TGTGCCAGCAGCCCTTCCGGGCGGGAGGGCCGCGAGACCCAGTACTTC. The whole variable domain, remainder taken from reference TRBV7-2 and TRBJ2-5, is GAGVSQSPSNKVTEKGKDVELRCDPISGHTALYWYRQSLGQGLEFLIYFQGNSAPDKSGLPSDRFSAERTGGSVSTLTIQRTQQEDSAVYLCASSPSGREGRETQYFGPGTRLLVL.

With regard to this clone: Compared with germline, one end of the junction differs, possibly owing to a read error. V is TRBV7-7 and J is TRBJ1-4; 8 nucleotides line up with TRBD1. CDR3 length equals 15 residues. CDR1 and CDR2 from the germline V gene are SSHAT and FNYEAQ (reference sequence). As DNA, the CDR3 is TGTGCTAGCAGCCTCAGACAGGGGACTAATGAAAAACTGTTTTTT. Encoded protein: CASSLRQGTNEKLFF.

The J gene is TRBJ2-1, the V gene TRBV5-1; possible D gene TRBD2, 5 bases. CDR1 and CDR2 from the germline V gene are SGHRS and YFSETQ. The CDR3 is 12 residues long. The V gene lost 2 bases and the J gene lost 10 bases, with 10 bases spanning the gap. The CDR3 bases are TGCGCCAGCAGCTTCGAACTAGAAGAGCAGTTCTTC. Translated: CASSFELEEQFF.

The gene calls are TRBV11-3 and TRBJ1-1; D is ambiguous. CDR1 is SGHNT and CDR2 is YENEEA in the germline V gene. The germline V and J ends were trimmed by 1 base and 6 bases, with 15 bases remaining between them. CDR3 size: 15 residues. DNA of the CDR3: TGTGCCAGCAGCTTAGCTCCGGGCCCGGGATCTGAAGCTTTCTTT. Translated, it gives CASSLAPGPGSEAFF. Based on the CDR3 plus reference TRBV11-3 and TRBJ1-1, the full variable domain is EAGVVQSPRYKIIEKKQPVAFWCNPISGHNTLYWYLQNLGQGPELLIRYENEEAVDDSQLPKDRFSAERLKGVDSTLKIQPAELGDSAVYLCASSLAPGPGSEAFFGQGTRLTVV.

V is TRBV2 and J is TRBJ1-1; no clear D gene. Germline assignment: CDR1 SNHLY and CDR2 FYNNEI. Trimming took off 6 bases at V and 3 bases at J, with 8 bases between the two ends. The CDR3 is 12 residues long. Here the CDR3 reads CASSDPDTEAFF. CDR3 bases: TGTGCCAGCAGCGACCCGGACACTGAAGCTTTCTTT. The variable domain in full, with the rest retrieved from reference TRBV2 and TRBJ1-1, is EPEVTQTPSHQVTQMGQEVILRCVPISNHLYFYWYRQILGQKVEFLVSFYNNEISEKSEIFDDQFSVERPDGSNFTLKIRSTKLEDSAMYFCASSDPDTEAFFGQGTRLTVV.

The chain employs TRBV7-9 and TRBJ2-7; no clear D gene. This CDR3 comprises 11 residues. The germline V and J ends were trimmed by 0 bases and 6 bases, with 3 bases remaining between them. CDR1 is SEHNR and CDR2 is FQNEAQ in the germline V gene (reference sequence). The CDR3 DNA is TGTGCCAGCAGCTTAGCAACCGAGCAGTACTTC. Translated: CASSLATEQYF.